The 10 T cell receptor beta chains reported below all come from one sample, sequenced in a study of cytomegalovirus exposure and HLA in healthy donors. Profiled with immunoSEQ multiplex PCR; TCRdb holds only in-frame clones, not every one. This table holds hundreds of thousands of clones, roughly 89% found once. Sequencing used PBMCs. The receptors stem from a woman in her late teens or twenties in good health and CMV-seronegative.

This clone showed up just a few times. V gene TRBV29-1 combines with J gene TRBJ1-2, with 10 nucleotides matching TRBD1. Germline CDR1 SQVTM, CDR2 ANQGSEA. This CDR3 is built from 13 residues. Trimming at V came to 7 bases and at J to 7 bases, leaving 9 bases not matched to a gene. For the CDR3, the DNA is TGCAGCGCCAACCCGACAGGGGGCCCTGGCTACACCTTC. This codes for CSANPTGGPGYTF.

The chain has TRBV15 and TRBJ1-2; TRBD1 aligns across 10 bases. CDR3 size: 14 residues. The germline CDR1 and CDR2 sequences are LNHNV and YYDKDF (reference sequence). V shed 3 bases, J shed 4 bases, and the junction held 2 bases outside the gene matches. CDR3 nucleotide sequence: TGTGCCACCAGCAGGGACAGGGGGTCCTATGGCTACACCTTC. This gives the protein CATSRDRGSYGYTF.

This rearrangement joins TRBV28 to TRBJ1-1; tentative D call: TRBD1 (6 bases). Trimming stripped 2 bases from V and 5 bases from J, with 24 bases between. CDR1 is MDHEN and CDR2 is SYDVKM in the germline V gene. The CDR3 contains 18 residues. The CDR3: CASSLPNLKGGRRTEAFF. In DNA form, the CDR3 reads TGTGCCAGCAGTTTACCCAACCTCAAGGGGGGGCGAAGGACTGAAGCTTTCTTT.

The rearrangement joins TRBV29-1 to TRBJ1-5; D is undetermined. The CDR3 is made up of 13 amino acids. CDR1 SQVTM and CDR2 ANQGSEA come from the germline V gene. V was cut by 4 bases and J by 0 bases, with 7 bases left in between. The CDR3 DNA reads as TGCAGCGTTGCGGGGAATAGCAATCAGCCCCAGCATTTT. Protein sequence: CSVAGNSNQPQHF.

V usage is TRBV6-1 and J usage is TRBJ2-7; possible D gene TRBD1, 5 bases. Trimming removed 5 bases from V and 3 bases from J, with 14 bases in between. The germline gives CDR1 MNHNS, CDR2 SASEGT. The CDR3 runs to 14 residues. The CDR3 here is CASSSQGMSYEQYF. As DNA, the CDR3 is TGTGCCAGCAGTTCCCAGGGAATGAGCTACGAGCAGTACTTC.

The genes are TRBV28 and TRBJ1-5; no reliable D call. CDR1 and CDR2 (germline): MDHEN, SYDVKM. V was shortened by 3 bases and J by 12 bases, with 12 bases between the two germline ends. The CDR3 covers 12 residues. In nucleotides, the CDR3 is TGTGCCAGCAGTTTCAACAGTCTAAGCCAGCATTTT. Its translation is CASSFNSLSQHF.

The chain combines TRBV23-1 with TRBJ1-3; D is unclear. TRBV23-1 is recorded as an ORF, its role being uncertain. The V gene lost 7 bases and the J gene lost 1 base, with 17 bases spanning the gap. The CDR3 consists of 16 residues. The chain's CDR3 is CASTSSARGSGNTIYF. CDR3 sequence (DNA): TGCGCCAGCACCTCCTCGGCGAGAGGGTCTGGAAACACCATATATTTT.

V is TRBV7-9 and J is TRBJ2-3; TRBD2 matches at 16 bases. CDR3 size: 16 residues. The V segment lost 3 bases and the J segment 9 bases; nucleotides outside the gene matches: 6. Germline loops: CDR1 SEHNR, CDR2 FQNEAQ (reference sequence). CDR3 DNA: TGTGCCAGCAGCTTGGGACTAGCGGGGGGGATCCACACGCAGTATTTT. Amino acids: CASSLGLAGGIHTQYF. The whole variable domain, filled in from reference TRBV7-9 and TRBJ2-3, reads DTGVSQNPRHKITKRGQNVTFRCDPISEHNRLYWYRQTLGQGPEFLTYFQNEAQLEKSRLLSDRFSAERPKGSFSTLEIQRTEQGDSAMYLCASSLGLAGGIHTQYFGPGTRLTVL.

This rearrangement joins TRBV6-5 to TRBJ1-6; 7 bases are a match to TRBD1. The CDR3 has 16 amino acids. V lost 0 bases to trimming and J lost 5 bases; unmatched junction nucleotides: 4. Germline CDR1 is MNHEY and CDR2 is SVGAGI. CDR3 bases: TGTGCCAGCAGTTACTCCCCCGGGACAGATAATTCACCCCTCCACTTT. Its translation: CASSYSPGTDNSPLHF.

V gene TRBV15 combines with J gene TRBJ1-1; possibly TRBD1 for D (5 bases). This CDR3 contains 15 residues. V was trimmed by 0 bases and J by 3 bases, leaving 11 bases between them. CDR1 and CDR2 (germline): LNHNV, YYDKDF (reference sequence). CDR3 loop: CATSRDRGGYTEAFF. The CDR3 DNA reads TGTGCCACCAGCAGAGATCGGGGGGGATACACTGAAGCTTTCTTT.